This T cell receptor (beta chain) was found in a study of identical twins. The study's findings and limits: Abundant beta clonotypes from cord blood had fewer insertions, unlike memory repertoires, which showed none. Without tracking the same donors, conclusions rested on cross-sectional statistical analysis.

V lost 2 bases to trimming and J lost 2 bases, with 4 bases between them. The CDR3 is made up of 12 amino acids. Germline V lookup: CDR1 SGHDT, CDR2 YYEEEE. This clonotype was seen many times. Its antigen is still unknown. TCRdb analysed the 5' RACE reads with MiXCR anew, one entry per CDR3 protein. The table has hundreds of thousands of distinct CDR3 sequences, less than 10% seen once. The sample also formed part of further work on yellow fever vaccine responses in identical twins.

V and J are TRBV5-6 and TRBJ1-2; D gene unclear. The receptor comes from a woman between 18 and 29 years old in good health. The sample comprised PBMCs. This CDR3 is CASSLQNYGYTF. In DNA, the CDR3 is TGTGCCAGCAGCTTACAGAACTATGGCTACACCTTC. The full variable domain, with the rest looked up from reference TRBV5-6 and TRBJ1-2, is DAGVTQSPTHLIKTRGQQVTLRCSPKSGHDTVSWYQQALGQGPQFIFQYYEEEERQRGNFPDRFSGHQFPNYSSELNVNALLLGDSALYLCASSLQNYGYTFGSGTRLTVV.